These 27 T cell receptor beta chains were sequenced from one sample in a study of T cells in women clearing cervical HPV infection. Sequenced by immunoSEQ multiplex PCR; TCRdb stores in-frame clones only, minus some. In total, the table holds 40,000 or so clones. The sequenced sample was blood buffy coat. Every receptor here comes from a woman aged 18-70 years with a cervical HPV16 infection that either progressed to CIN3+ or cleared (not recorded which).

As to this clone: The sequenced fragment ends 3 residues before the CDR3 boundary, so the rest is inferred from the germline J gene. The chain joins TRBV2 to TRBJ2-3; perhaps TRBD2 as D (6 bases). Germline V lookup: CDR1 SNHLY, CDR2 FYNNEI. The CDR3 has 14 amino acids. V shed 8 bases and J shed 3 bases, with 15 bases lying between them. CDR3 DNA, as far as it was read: TGTGCCAGCCCTCCGACTAGGGGTACAGATACG. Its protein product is CASPPTRGTDT. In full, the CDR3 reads CASPPTRGTDTQYF.

The part of the CDR3 DNA that was read is TGTGCCAGCAGTGAAAACCCAGGGGCAACGAATTCACCC. This gives the protein CASSENPGATNSP. In full, the CDR3 is CASSENPGATNSPLHF. The V and J genes are TRBV6-1 and TRBJ1-6; D perhaps matches TRBD1 (6 bases). The CDR3 end falls 3 residues outside the read, so it is completed with the germline J gene. Germline values: CDR1 MNHNS, CDR2 SASEGT. With 2 bases removed from V and 7 bases from J, the gap between germline ends came to 15 bases. The CDR3 covers 16 residues.

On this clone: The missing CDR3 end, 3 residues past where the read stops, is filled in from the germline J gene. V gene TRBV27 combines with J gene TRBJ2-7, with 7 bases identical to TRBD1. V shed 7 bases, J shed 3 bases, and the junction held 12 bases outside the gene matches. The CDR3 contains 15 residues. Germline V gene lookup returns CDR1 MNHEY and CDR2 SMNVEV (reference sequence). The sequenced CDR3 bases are TGTGCCAGCATAATTGTGGGGACAGCCGTCTACGAG. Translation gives CASIIVGTAVYE. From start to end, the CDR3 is CASIIVGTAVYEQYF.

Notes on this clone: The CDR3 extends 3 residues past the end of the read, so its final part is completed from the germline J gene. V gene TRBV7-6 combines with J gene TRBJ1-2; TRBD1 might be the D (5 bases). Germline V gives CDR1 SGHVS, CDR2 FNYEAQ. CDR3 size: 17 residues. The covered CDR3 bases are TGTGCCAGCAGCTTAGGTCCGAGCGGGGGGTCCTCCTACGAC. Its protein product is CASSLGPSGGSSYD. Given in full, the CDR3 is CASSLGPSGGSSYDYTF. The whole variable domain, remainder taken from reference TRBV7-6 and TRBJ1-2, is GAGVSQSPRYKVTKRGQDVALRCDPISGHVSLYWYRQALGQGPEFLTYFNYEAQQDKSGLPNDRFSAERPEGSISTLTIQRTEQRDSAMYRCASSLGPSGGSSYDYTFGSGTRLTVV.

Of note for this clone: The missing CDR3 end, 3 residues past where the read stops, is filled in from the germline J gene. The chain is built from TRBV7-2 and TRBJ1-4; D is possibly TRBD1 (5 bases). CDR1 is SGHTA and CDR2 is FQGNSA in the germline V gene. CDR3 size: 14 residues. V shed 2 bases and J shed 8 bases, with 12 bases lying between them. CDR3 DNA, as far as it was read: TGTGCCAGCAGCTTAACACCGGGGGGAGAAAAA. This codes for CASSLTPGGEK. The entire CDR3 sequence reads CASSLTPGGEKLFF.

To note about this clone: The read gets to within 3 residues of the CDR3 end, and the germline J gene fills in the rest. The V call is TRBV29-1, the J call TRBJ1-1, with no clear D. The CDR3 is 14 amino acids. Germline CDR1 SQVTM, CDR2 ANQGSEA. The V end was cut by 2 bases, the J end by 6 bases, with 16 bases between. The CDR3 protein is CSVEKSAQRAEAFF. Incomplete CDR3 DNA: TGCAGCGTTGAAAAATCGGCCCAGCGGGCTGAA.

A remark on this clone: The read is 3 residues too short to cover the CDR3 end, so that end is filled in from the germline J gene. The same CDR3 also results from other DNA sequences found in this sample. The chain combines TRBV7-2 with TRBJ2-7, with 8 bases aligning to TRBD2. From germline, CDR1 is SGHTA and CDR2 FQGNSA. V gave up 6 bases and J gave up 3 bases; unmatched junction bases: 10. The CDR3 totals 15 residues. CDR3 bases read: TGTGCCAGCAGTTTCGAGAGCGGGAGTTTCTACGAG. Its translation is CASSFESGSFYE. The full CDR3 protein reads CASSFESGSFYEQYF.

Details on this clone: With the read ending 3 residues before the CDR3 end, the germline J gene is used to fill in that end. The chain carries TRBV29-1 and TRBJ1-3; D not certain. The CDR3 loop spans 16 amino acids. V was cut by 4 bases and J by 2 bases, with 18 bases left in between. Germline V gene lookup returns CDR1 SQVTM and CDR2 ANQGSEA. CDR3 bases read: TGCAGCGTTGGCCTCTTGACAACCCACGCTGGAAACACC. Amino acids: CSVGLLTTHAGNT. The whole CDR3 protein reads CSVGLLTTHAGNTIYF.

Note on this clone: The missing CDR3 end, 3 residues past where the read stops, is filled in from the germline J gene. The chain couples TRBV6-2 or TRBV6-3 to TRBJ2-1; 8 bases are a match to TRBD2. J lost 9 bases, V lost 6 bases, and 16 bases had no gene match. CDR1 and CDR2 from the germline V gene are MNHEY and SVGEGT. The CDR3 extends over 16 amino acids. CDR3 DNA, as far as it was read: TGTGCCAGCAGACAACCGGGACTAGAGTCAGTCGGTGAG. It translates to CASRQPGLESVGE. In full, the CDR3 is CASRQPGLESVGEQFF.

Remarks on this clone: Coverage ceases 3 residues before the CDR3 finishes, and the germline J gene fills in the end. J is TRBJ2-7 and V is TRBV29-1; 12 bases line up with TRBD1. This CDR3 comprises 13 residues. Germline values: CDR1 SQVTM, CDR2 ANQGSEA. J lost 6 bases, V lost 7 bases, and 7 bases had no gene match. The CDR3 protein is CSARDRGLGEQYF. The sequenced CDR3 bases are TGCAGCGCCCGGGACAGGGGGCTAGGCGAG.

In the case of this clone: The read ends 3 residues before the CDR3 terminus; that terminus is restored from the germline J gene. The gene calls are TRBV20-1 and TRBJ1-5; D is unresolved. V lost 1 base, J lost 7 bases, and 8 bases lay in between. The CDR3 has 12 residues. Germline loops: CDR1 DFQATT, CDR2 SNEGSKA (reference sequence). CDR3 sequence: CSARVSEQPQHF. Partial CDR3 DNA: TGCAGTGCTAGAGTCAGTGAACAGCCC.

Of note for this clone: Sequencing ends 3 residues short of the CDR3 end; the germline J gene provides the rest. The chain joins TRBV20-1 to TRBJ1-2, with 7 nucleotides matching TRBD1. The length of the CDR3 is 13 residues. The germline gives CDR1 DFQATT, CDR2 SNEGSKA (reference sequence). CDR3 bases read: TGCAGTGCTGGGGGACAGAAGACGAGCGGC. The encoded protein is CSAGGQKTSG. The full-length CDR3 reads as CSAGGQKTSGYTF.

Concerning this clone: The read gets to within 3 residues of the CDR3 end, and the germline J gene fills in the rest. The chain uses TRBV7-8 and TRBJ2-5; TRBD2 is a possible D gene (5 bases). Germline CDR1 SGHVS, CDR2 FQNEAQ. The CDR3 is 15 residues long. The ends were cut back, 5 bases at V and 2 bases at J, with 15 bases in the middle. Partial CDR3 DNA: TGTGCCAGCAGCCCGGGCGGGCCGGTGCAAGAGACC. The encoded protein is CASSPGGPVQET. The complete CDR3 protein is CASSPGGPVQETQYF.

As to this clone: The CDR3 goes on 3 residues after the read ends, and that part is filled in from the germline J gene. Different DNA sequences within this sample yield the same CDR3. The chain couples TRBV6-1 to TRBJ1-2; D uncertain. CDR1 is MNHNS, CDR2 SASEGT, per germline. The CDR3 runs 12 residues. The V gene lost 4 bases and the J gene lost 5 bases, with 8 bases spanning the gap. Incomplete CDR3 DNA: TGTGCCAGCAGTGCAACTGAGTATGGC. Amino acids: CASSATEYG. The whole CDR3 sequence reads CASSATEYGYTF.

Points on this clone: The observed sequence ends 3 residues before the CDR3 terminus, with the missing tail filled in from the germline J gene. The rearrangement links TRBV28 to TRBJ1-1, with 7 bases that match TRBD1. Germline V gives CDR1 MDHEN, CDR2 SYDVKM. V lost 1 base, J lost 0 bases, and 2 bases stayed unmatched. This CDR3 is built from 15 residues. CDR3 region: CASSLSDRMNTEAFF. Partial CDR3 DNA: TGTGCCAGCAGTTTATCGGACAGGATGAACACTGAA.

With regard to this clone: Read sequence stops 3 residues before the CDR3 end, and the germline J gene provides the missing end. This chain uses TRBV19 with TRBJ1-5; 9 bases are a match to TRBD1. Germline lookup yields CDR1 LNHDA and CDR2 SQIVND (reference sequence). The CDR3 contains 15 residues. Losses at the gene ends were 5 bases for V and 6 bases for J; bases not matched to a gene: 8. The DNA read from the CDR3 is TGTGCCAGTAGTTGGCGACAGGGGGGAGCTCAGCCC. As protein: CASSWRQGGAQP. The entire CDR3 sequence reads CASSWRQGGAQPQHF.

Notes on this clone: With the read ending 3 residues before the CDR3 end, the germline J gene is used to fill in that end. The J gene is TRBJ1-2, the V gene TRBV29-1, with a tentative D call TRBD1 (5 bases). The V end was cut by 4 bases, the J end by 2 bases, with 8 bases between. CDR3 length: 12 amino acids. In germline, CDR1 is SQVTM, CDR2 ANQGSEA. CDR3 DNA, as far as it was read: TGCAGCGTTGTCAAGGGGAACTATGGC. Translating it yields CSVVKGNYG. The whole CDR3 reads CSVVKGNYGYTF.

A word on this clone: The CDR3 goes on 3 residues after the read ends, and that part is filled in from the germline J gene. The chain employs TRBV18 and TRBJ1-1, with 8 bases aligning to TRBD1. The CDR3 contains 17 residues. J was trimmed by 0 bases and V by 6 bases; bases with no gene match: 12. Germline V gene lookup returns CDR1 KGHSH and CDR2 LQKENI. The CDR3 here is CASSTYGTGFMNTEAFF. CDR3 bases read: TGTGCCAGCTCGACGTACGGGACAGGCTTCATGAACACTGAA. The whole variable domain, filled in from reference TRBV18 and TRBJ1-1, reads NAGVMQNPRHLVRRRGQEARLRCSPMKGHSHVYWYRQLPEEGLKFMVYLQKENIIDESGMPKERFSAEFPKEGPSILRIQQVVRGDSAAYFCASSTYGTGFMNTEAFFGQGTRLTVV.

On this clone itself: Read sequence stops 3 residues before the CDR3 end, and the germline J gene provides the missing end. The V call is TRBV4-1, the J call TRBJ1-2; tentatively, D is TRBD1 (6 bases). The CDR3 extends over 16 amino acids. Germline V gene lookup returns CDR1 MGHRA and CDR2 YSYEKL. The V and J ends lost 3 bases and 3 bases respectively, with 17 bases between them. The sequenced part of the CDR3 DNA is TGCGCCAGCAGCCAGACTGGGACACAGGGTGACTATGGC. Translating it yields CASSQTGTQGDYG. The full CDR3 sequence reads CASSQTGTQGDYGYTF.

Partial CDR3 DNA: TGTGCCAGCAGCTTAGTAAGGGCCCCCGAGACC. Protein: CASSLVRAPET. The CDR3 reads in full as CASSLVRAPETQYF. The rearrangement joins TRBV7-8 to TRBJ2-5; unclear D gene. The read terminates 3 residues ahead of where the CDR3 ends, so the germline J gene completes it. Germline V gene lookup returns CDR1 SGHVS and CDR2 FQNEAQ. The CDR3 loop spans 14 amino acids. V was cut by 1 base and J by 5 bases, with 11 bases left in between.

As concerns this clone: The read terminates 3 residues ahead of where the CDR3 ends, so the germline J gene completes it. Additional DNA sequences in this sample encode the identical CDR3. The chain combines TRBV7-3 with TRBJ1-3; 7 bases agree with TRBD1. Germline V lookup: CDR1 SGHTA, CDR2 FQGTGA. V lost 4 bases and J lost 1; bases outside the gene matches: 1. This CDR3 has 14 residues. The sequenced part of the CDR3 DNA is TGTGCCAGCAGCTCAGGGGGGTCTGGAAACACC. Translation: CASSSGGSGNT. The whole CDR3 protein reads CASSSGGSGNTIYF.

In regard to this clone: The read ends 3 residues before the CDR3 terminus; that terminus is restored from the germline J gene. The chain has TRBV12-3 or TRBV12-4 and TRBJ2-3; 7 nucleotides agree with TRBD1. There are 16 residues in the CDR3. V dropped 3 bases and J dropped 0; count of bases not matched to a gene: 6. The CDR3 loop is CASSLAGGFSTDTQYF. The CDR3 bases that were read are TGTGCCAGCAGTTTGGCAGGGGGTTTTAGCACAGATACG.

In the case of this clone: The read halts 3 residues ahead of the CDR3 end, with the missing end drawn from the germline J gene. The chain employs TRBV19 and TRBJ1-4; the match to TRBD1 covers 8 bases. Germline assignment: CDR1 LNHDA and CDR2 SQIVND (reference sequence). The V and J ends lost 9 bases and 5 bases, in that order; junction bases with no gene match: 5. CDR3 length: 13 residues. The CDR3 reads CASDRGGNEKLFF. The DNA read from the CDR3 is TGTGCCAGCGACAGGGGAGGGAATGAAAAA.

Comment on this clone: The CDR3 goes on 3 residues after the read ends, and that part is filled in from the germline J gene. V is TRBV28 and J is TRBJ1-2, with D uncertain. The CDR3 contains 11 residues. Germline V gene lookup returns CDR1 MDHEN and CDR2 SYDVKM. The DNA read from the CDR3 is TGTGCCAGCAGCCACCCCCAGGGC. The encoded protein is CASSHPQG. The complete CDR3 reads CASSHPQGYTF.

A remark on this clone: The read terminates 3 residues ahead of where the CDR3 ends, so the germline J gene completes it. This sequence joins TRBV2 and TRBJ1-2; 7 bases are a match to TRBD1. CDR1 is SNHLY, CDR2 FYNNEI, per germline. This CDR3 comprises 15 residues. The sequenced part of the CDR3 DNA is TGTGCCAGCAGTCCTAGGACAGGCCTCTTCGTGGGC. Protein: CASSPRTGLFVG. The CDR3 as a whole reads CASSPRTGLFVGYTF.

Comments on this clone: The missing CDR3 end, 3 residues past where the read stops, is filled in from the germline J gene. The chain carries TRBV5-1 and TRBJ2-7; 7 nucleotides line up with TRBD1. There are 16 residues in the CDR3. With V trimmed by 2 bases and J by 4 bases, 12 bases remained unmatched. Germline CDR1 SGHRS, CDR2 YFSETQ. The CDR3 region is CASSFDRAGREYEQYF. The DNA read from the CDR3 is TGCGCCAGCAGCTTTGACAGGGCAGGAAGGGAATACGAG.

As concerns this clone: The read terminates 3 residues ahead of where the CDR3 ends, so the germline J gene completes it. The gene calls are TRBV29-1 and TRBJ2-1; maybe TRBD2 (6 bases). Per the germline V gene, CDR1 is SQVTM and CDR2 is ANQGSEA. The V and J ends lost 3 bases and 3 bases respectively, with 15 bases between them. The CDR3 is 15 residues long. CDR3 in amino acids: CSVDHSGDFYNEQFF. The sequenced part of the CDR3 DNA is TGCAGCGTTGATCATAGCGGAGACTTCTACAATGAG.